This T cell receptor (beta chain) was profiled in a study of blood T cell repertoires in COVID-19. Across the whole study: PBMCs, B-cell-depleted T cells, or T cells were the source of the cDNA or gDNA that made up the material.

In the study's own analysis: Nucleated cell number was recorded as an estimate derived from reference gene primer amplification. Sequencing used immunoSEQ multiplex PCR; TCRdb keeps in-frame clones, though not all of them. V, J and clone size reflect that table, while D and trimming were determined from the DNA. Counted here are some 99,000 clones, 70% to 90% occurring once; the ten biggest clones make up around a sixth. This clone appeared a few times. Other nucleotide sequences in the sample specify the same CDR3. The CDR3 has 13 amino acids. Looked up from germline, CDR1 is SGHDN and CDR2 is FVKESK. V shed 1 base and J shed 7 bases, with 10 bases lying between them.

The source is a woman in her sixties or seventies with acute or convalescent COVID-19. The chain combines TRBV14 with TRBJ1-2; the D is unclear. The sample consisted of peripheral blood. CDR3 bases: TGTGCCAGCAGCCAAGTTCCGGGGAGTGGCTACACCTTC. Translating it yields CASSQVPGSGYTF.